The clone carrying this T cell receptor (beta chain) occurred a few times. Its matching antigen is unknown. Nominally healthy donors were sampled, though unrecorded immune exposures were likely. The primer mix had 60 Vbeta and 13 Jbeta primers. Assay: immunoSEQ multiplex PCR; the TCRdb copy retains only in-frame clones and omits some. The sample lists some 140,000 clones, less than 80% seen once, with 1.8% in the top ten. The record originates from a study of cytomegalovirus exposure and HLA in healthy donors. Findings and caveats of the study: The authors enumerated under 200 TCR beta chains as linked to cytomegalovirus. Diagnosis of cytomegalovirus status made by the classifier reportedly showed high specificity and sensitivity. Reported findings show TCR beta sequences accurately forecast HLA-A and HLA-B alleles in most subjects.

Per germline, CDR1 SGHRS and CDR2 YFSETQ. V was clipped by 0 bases and J by 2 bases; unmatched bases: 2. The CDR3 is made up of 15 amino acids. Sequenced: PBMCs. The TCR comes from a female donor in good health and CMV-seropositive. This sequence joins TRBV5-1 and TRBJ2-7; 10 bases agree with TRBD2. CDR3 in amino acids: CASSLALAGAYEQYF. In DNA form, the CDR3 reads TGCGCCAGCAGCTTGGCCCTAGCGGGGGCCTACGAGCAGTACTTC.